Listed below are T cell receptor beta chains from one sample, sequenced in a study of shared clonotypes between healthy human individuals. Data came from immunoSEQ multiplex PCR; TCRdb stores just in-frame clones and leaves some out. The sample carries fewer than 1 million clones, just over 95% recorded once. The specimen sequenced was naive CD8+ T cells sorted from blood. The receptors were gathered from a young man in good health. Each CDR3 is given with its conserved first and last residue. A D gene is named only where the DNA matches it firmly. Some rows have no size entry. The others give once, few or many, or a class for an expanded clone.

-,TRBJ2-7,-,TRBV6-1,CASSGGTGYEQYF,TGTGCCAGCAGTGGGGGGACGGGCTACGAGCAGTACTTC
-,TRBJ2-1,-,TRBV7-2,CASSLLTGSSEQFF,TGTGCCAGCAGCTTACTAACAGGCTCCTCGGAGCAGTTCTTC
-,TRBJ2-7,TRBD2,TRBV7-9,CASSSTSGNYEQYF,TGTGCCAGCAGCTCGACTAGCGGAAACTACGAGCAGTACTTC
-,TRBJ2-1,-,TRBV14,CASSQVQAGRRNEQFF,TGTGCCAGCAGCCAAGTCCAGGCAGGCCGGCGCAATGAGCAGTTCTTC
-,TRBJ1-5,-,TRBV15,CATSPPRLVLSNQPQHF,TGTGCCACCAGCCCCCCCAGGTTAGTCCTTAGCAATCAGCCCCAGCATTTT
-,TRBJ1-4,-,TRBV4-3,CASSQDHVGGEKLFF,TGCGCCAGCAGCCAAGATCATGTGGGGGGCGAAAAACTGTTTTTT
-,TRBJ2-1,-,TRBV12-2,CASRLEGFGGGPYNEQFF,TGTGCAAGTCGCTTAGAGGGGTTTGGCGGGGGACCTTACAATGAGCAGTTCTTC
-,TRBJ2-1,-,TRBV10-3,CAIKTRDGNEQFF,TGTGCCATCAAGACAAGGGATGGCAATGAGCAGTTCTTC
once,TRBJ2-1,-,TRBV2,CASIGVDEQFF,TGTGCCAGCATTGGTGTCGATGAGCAGTTCTTC
-,TRBJ2-7,-,TRBV7-2,CASSQGRDEQYF,TGTGCCAGCAGCCAGGGTCGGGACGAGCAGTACTTC
few,TRBJ2-7,-,TRBV15,CATSRGPGEYEQYF,TGTGCCACCAGCAGGGGCCCGGGGGAGTACGAGCAGTACTTC
-,TRBJ2-5,-,TRBV2,CAMRGEETQYF,TGTGCCATGAGGGGGGAAGAGACCCAGTACTTC
-,TRBJ2-5,TRBD1,TRBV7-6,CASSSGQAQETQYF,TGTGCCAGCAGCTCGGGACAGGCCCAAGAGACCCAGTACTTC
-,TRBJ2-3,-,TRBV13,CASSSGLNTDTQYF,TGTGCCAGCAGCTCGGGACTGAACACAGATACGCAGTATTTT